The TCR beta chain under discussion was sequenced for a study of cytomegalovirus exposure and HLA in healthy donors. This clone has a handful of counts. This CDR3 has 15 residues. CDR1 is MNHNY, CDR2 SVGAGI, per germline (reference sequence). Trimming took off 4 bases at V and 4 bases at J, with 16 bases between the two ends. Vbeta (60) and Jbeta (13) primers were used in the PCR. Here immunoSEQ multiplex PCR was the method, and the copy in TCRdb shows in-frame clones only, minus some. This sample has around 130,000 clones; roughly 80% occur once, and the top ten carry around 1.5%. Material for sequencing was PBMCs. The rearrangement links TRBV6-6 to TRBJ1-2; D is perhaps TRBD1 (6 bases). This receptor was obtained from a woman between 18 and 29 years old in good health and CMV-seronegative. CDR3 sequence (DNA): TGTGCCAGCAGTTTTTCACAGGGACCTGCCTATGGCTACACCTTC. Translation: CASSFSQGPAYGYTF.